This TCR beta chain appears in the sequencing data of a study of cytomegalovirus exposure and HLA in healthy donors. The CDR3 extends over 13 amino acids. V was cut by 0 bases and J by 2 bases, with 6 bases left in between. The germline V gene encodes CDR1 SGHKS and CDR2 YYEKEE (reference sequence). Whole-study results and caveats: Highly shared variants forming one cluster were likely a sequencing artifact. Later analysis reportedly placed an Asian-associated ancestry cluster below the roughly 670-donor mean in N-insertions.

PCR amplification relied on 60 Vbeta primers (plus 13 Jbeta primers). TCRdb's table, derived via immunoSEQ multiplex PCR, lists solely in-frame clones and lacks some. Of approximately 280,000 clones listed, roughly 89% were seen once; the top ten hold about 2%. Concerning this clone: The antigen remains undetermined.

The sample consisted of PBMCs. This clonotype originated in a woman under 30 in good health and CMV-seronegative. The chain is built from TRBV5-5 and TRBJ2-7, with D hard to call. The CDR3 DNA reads TGTGCCAGCAGCTTGGTGGCAGCCTACGAGCAGTACTTC. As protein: CASSLVAAYEQYF.